The entry below describes one T cell receptor beta chain. TCRdb ran MiXCR on the RT-PCR reads and lists one entry per CDR3 protein. The sample holds 610,000 or so distinct CDR3 sequences, about 15% seen once. The germline gives CDR1 MNHNS, CDR2 SASEGT. The CDR3 runs 17 residues. The V gene end was trimmed by 8 bases and the J gene end by 0 bases; junction bases not matched to a gene: 13. The entry originates in a study of response to subunit inactivated influenza vaccine. This TCR derives from a man aged 45-65 years who received an inactivated influenza vaccine. The rearrangement links TRBV6-1 to TRBJ1-1, with 9 bases identical to TRBD1. Sequences were derived from PBMCs from blood, sampled approximately 13 days after vaccination. The CDR3 loop is CASLPTGGVGMNTEAFF. CDR3 bases: TGTGCCAGCCTCCCAACAGGGGGCGTCGGGATGAACACTGAAGCTTTCTTT.